Below, 2 T cell receptor beta chains from the same sample are listed, as sequenced in a study of OX40 agonist ivuxolimab in advanced cancers. TCRdb's table, derived via immunoSEQ multiplex PCR, lists solely in-frame clones and lacks some. The sample includes tens of thousands of clones, about 88% of them seen just once. The specimen was CD4+ or CD8+ T cells sorted from blood, collected in a trial of the OX40 agonist ivuxolimab. All receptors come from an adult with an advanced solid tumor such as melanoma, head and neck, liver or kidney cancer.

The CDR3 spells CASSQARGGGVGRGQETQYF. CDR3 bases: TGTGCCAGCAGCCAAGCTCGTGGTGGTGGGGTGGGGAGGGGCCAAGAGACCCAGTACTTC. The chain uses TRBV4-2 and TRBJ2-5; 7 positions agree with TRBD2. The CDR3 has 20 amino acids. The junction had 18 bases not matched to a gene; V was cut back by 1 base and J by 1 base. Germline CDR1 is LGHNA and CDR2 is YNFKEQ.

The rearrangement uses TRBV4-2 and TRBJ2-6, with D unclear. The ends were cut back, 6 bases at V and 3 bases at J, with 12 bases in the middle. The CDR3 is 15 residues long. CDR1 is LGHNA and CDR2 is YNFKEQ in the germline V gene. The CDR3 sequence is CASRVDWFGANVLTF. For the CDR3, the DNA is TGTGCCAGCAGAGTTGACTGGTTTGGGGCCAACGTCCTGACTTTC.